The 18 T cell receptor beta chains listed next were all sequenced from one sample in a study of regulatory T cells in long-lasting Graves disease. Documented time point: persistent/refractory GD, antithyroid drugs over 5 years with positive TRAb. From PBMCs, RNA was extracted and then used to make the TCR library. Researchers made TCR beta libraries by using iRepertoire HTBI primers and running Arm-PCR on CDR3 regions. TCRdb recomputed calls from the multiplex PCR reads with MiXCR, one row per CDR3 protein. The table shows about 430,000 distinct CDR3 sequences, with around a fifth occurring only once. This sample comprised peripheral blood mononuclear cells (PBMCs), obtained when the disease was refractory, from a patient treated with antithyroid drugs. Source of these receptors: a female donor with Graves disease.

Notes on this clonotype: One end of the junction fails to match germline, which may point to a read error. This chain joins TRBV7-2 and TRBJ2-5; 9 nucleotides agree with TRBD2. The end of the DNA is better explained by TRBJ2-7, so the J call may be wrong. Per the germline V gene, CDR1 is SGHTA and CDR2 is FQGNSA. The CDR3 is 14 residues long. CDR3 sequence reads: CAGSSLAGQNEQYF. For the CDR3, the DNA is TGTGCCGGCAGCTCTCTAGCGGGACAGAACGAGCAGTACTTC.

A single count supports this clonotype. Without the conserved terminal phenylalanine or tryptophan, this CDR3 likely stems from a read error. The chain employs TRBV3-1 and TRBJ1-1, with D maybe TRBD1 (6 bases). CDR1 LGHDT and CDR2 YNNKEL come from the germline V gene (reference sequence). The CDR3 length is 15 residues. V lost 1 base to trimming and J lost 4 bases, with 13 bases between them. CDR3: CASSQGVRGSTEAFL. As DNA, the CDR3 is TGTGCCAGCAGCCAAGGTGTTAGGGGGAGCACTGAAGCTTTCCTT.

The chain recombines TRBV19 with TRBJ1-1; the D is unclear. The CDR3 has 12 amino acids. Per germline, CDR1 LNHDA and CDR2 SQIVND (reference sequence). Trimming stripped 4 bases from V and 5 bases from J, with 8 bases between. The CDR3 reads CASSNRLTEAFF. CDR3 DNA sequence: TGTGCCAGTAGTAATCGGTTAACTGAAGCTTTCTTT.

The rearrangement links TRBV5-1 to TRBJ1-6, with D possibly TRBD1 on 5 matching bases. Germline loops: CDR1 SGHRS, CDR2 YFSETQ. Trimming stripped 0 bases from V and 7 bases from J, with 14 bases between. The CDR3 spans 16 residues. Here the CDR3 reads CASSLANQGGNSPLHF. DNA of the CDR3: TGCGCCAGCAGCTTGGCCAATCAGGGCGGCAATTCACCCCTCCACTTT.

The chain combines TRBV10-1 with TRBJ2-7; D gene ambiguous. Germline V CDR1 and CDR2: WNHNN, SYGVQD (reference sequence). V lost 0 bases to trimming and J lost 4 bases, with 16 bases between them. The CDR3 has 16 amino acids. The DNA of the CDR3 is TGCGCCAGCAGTGAGTCCCAACGGGCTGCGGTATACGAGCAGTACTTC. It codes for CASSESQRAAVYEQYF.

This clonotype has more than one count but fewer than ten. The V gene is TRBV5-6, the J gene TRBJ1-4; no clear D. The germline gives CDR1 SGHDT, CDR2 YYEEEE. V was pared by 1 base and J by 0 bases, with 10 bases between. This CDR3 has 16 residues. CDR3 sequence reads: CASSLYGLATNEKLFF. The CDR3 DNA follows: TGTGCCAGCAGCTTGTATGGGCTTGCAACTAATGAAAAACTGTTTTTT.

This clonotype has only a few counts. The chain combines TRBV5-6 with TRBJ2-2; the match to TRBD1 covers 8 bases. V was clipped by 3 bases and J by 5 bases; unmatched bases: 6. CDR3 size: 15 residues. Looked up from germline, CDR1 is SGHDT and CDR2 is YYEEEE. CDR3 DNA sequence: TGTGCCAGCAGCTCCTCCAGGGGGCGAACCGGGGAGCTGTTTTTT. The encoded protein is CASSSSRGRTGELFF. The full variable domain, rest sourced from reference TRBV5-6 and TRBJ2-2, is DAGVTQSPTHLIKTRGQQVTLRCSPKSGHDTVSWYQQALGQGPQFIFQYYEEEERQRGNFPDRFSGHQFPNYSSELNVNALLLGDSALYLCASSSSRGRTGELFFGEGSRLTVL.

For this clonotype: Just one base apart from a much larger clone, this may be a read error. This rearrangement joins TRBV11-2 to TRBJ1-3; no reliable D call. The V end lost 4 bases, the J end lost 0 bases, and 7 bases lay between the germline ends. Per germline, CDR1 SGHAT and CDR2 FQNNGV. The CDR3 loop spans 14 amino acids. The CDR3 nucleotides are TGTGCCAGCAGCTCCTGCAGCTCTGGAAACACCATATATTTT. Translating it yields CASSSCSSGNTIYF. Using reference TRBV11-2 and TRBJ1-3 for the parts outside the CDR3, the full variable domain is EAGVAQSPRYKIIEKRQSVAFWCNPISGHATLYWYQQILGQGPKLLIQFQNNGVVDDSQLPKDRFSAERLKGVDSTLKIQPAKLEDSAVYLCASSSCSSGNTIYFGEGSWLTVV.

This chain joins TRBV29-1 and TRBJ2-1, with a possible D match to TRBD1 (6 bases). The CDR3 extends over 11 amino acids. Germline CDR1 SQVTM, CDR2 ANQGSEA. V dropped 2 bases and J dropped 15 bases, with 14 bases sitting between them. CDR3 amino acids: CSVEPDRFMFF. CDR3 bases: TGCAGCGTTGAACCCGACAGGTTCATGTTCTTC.

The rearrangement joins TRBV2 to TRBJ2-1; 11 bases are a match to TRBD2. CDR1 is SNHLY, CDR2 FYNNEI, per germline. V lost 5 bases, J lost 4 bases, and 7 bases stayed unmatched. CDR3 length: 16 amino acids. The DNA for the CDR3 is TGTGCCAGCAGTTCCACCGGGACTAGCGGTTACAATGAGCAGTTCTTC. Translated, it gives CASSSTGTSGYNEQFF.

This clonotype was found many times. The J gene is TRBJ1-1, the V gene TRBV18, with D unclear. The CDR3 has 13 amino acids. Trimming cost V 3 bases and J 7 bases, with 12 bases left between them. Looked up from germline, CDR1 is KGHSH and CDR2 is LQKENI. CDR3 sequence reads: CASSPRQAGEAFF. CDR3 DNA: TGTGCCAGCTCACCGCGGCAGGCAGGTGAAGCTTTCTTT.

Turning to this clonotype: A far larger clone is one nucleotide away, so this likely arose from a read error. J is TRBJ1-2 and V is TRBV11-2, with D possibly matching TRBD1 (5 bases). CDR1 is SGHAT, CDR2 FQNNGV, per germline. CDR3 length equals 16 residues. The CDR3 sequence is CASSLSPGEWDYGNTF. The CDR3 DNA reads TGTGCCAGCAGTTTATCCCCCGGGGAGTGGGACTATGGCAACACCTTC. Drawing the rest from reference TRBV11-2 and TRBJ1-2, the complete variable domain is EAGVAQSPRYKIIEKRQSVAFWCNPISGHATLYWYQQILGQGPKLLIQFQNNGVVDDSQLPKDRFSAERLKGVDSTLKIQPAKLEDSAVYLCASSLSPGEWDYGNTFGSGTRLTVV.

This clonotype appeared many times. The DNA for the CDR3 is TGTGCCAGCATGGTCCGGGACATTAATCAGCCCCAGCATTTT. Protein product: CASMVRDINQPQHF. The chain carries TRBV28 and TRBJ1-5, with D tentatively TRBD1 (6 bases). The CDR3 is 14 amino acids. Germline V CDR1 and CDR2: MDHEN, SYDVKM. V lost 7 bases and J lost 4, with 14 bases in between.

CDR3 nucleotide sequence: TGCGCCAGCAGCCCGCGGGATACGGGAACCGGGGAGCTGTTTTTT. This sequence encodes CASSPRDTGTGELFF. The V call is TRBV5-1, the J call TRBJ2-2; D is perhaps TRBD2 (6 bases). V lost 4 bases, J lost 5 bases, and 15 bases lay in between. The germline V gene has CDR1 SGHRS and CDR2 YFSETQ. CDR3 length: 15 amino acids.

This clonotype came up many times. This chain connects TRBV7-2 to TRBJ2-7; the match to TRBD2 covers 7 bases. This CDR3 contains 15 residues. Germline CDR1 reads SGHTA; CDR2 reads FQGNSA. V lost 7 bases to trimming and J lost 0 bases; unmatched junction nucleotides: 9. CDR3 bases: TGTGCCAGCAACCCACATAGCGGGCCCTCCTACGAGCAGTACTTC. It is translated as CASNPHSGPSYEQYF. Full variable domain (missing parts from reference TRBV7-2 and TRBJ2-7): GAGVSQSPSNKVTEKGKDVELRCDPISGHTALYWYRQSLGQGLEFLIYFQGNSAPDKSGLPSDRFSAERTGGSVSTLTIQRTQQEDSAVYLCASNPHSGPSYEQYFGPGTRLTVT.

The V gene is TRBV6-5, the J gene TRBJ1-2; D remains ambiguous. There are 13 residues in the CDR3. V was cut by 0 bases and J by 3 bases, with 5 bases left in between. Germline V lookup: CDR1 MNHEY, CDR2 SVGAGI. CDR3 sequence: CASSYSTDYGYTF. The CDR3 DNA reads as TGTGCCAGCAGTTACTCAACGGACTATGGCTACACCTTC.

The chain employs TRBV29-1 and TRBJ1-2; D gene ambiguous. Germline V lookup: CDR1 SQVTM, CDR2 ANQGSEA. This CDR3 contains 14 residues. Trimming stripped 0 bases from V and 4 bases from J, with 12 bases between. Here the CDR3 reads CSVEDFSAPYGYTF. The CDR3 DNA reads TGCAGCGTTGAAGATTTTTCAGCACCCTATGGCTACACCTTC.

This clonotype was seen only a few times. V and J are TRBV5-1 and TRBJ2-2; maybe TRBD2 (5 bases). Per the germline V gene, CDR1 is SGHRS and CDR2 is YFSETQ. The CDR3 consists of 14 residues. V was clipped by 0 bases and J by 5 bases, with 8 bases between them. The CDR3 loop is CASSLDRGTGELFF. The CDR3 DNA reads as TGCGCCAGCAGCTTGGACAGAGGGACCGGGGAGCTGTTTTTT.